This T cell receptor (beta chain) was sequenced during a study of OX40 agonist ivuxolimab in advanced cancers. Study-level background: Patients treated during dose escalation were battling hepatocellular carcinoma, melanoma, renal cell or head and neck cancer.

Study-level findings and limits: Expansion of clones was among the lowest in partial responders at 0.1-3.0 mg/kg.

As regards this clone: The target antigen is unknown.

The timepoints at which blood was sampled were baseline, cycle 4 day 1, and cycle 7 day 1. The CDR3 runs 16 residues. V was cut by 3 bases and J by 4 bases, with 15 bases left in between. CDR1 and CDR2 from the germline V gene are MDHEN and SYDVKM. Some clones are missing from TCRdb's copy, which holds only in-frame ones; the method was immunoSEQ multiplex PCR. The repertoire consists of approximately 40,000 clones, with about 80% occurring once and the leading ten covering about a fifth. The chain is built from TRBV28 and TRBJ2-2; a possible D gene is TRBD2 (6 bases). This material consisted of CD4+ or CD8+ T cells sorted from blood, taken in a trial of the OX40 agonist ivuxolimab. The receptor was isolated from an adult with an advanced solid tumor such as melanoma, head and neck, liver or kidney cancer. The CDR3 coding sequence is TGTGCCAGCAGTTTTGGGTCAGTCGGGGGCACCGGGGAGCTGTTTTTT. As protein: CASSFGSVGGTGELFF.